Shown below are 15 T cell receptor beta chains from a single sample sequenced in a study of response to subunit inactivated influenza vaccine. TCRdb reprocessed the RT-PCR reads with MiXCR, giving one entry per CDR3 protein. Seen here are 150,000 to 200,000 distinct CDR3 sequences, approximately 12% observed once, and the top ten hold 25% to 30%. The data also belong to a second study, concerning T cells expressing NK-cell markers. That work adds: TCR beta cDNA was made by 5'RACE template switching with UMIs.

Material: CD8+ T cells sorted from PBMCs, obtained less than 13 days after vaccination. Every receptor here comes from a man aged 50 to 59 who received an inactivated influenza vaccine.

This clonotype was counted only a few times. V and J are TRBV15 and TRBJ1-1; 8 bases agree with TRBD1. V gave up 4 bases and J gave up 5 bases; unmatched junction bases: 12. Per germline, CDR1 LNHNV and CDR2 YYDKDF (reference sequence). This CDR3 spans 16 amino acids. The CDR3 region has the DNA TGTGCCACCAGCAAAACAGGGGGAGAAGCGAGGACTGAAGCTTTCTTT. Residues: CATSKTGGEARTEAFF. Complete variable domain (other parts from reference TRBV15 and TRBJ1-1): DAMVIQNPRYQVTQFGKPVTLSCSQTLNHNVMYWYQQKSSQAPKLLFHYYDKDFNNEADTPDNFQSRRPNTSFCFLDIRSPGLGDTAMYLCATSKTGGEARTEAFFGQGTRLTVV.

The J gene is TRBJ2-5, the V gene TRBV15; D perhaps matches TRBD2 (5 bases). CDR3 length: 14 amino acids. The V and J ends lost 9 bases and 0 bases respectively, with 14 bases between them. Germline-derived CDR1 and CDR2 are LNHNV and YYDKDF (reference sequence). CDR3 nucleotides: TGTGCCACAAGGTGGGAGAGGGACCAAGAGACCCAGTACTTC. Its translation is CATRWERDQETQYF.

Only a few counts were recorded for this clonotype. The V gene is TRBV13, the J gene TRBJ2-5; 11 nucleotides match TRBD2. V was clipped by 5 bases and J by 1 base; unmatched bases: 3. CDR1 is PRHDT, CDR2 FYEKMQ, per germline (reference sequence). There are 15 residues in the CDR3. CDR3 residues: CASSRGLAVQETQYF. The CDR3 DNA is TGTGCCAGCAGCCGGGGACTAGCGGTCCAAGAGACCCAGTACTTC.

This chain joins TRBV27 and TRBJ1-5; TRBD1 matches at 7 bases. CDR3 size: 14 residues. V was pared by 0 bases and J by 7 bases, with 3 bases of the junction left unmatched. Looked up from germline, CDR1 is MNHEY and CDR2 is SMNVEV (reference sequence). The CDR3 nucleotides are TGTGCCAGCAGTTTATCGACAGGGAGCCAGCCCCAGCATTTT. Protein sequence: CASSLSTGSQPQHF.

A few counts support this clonotype. The rearrangement joins TRBV9 to TRBJ1-1; D uncertain. Trimming took off 3 bases at V and 7 bases at J, with 19 bases between the two ends. The germline V gene has CDR1 SGDLS and CDR2 YYNGEE. CDR3 length: 15 amino acids. The CDR3 region has the DNA TGTGCCAGCAGCGAGGGCGGAGCTCCCCGAGGTGAAGCTTTCTTT. This translates into CASSEGGAPRGEAFF.

Only one count was recorded for this clonotype. The junction departs from the called germline gene at one end, perhaps through a read error. The chain couples TRBV7-6 to TRBJ2-1; 8 bases are shared with TRBD2. Germline assignment: CDR1 SGHVS and CDR2 FNYEAQ. CDR3 length: 16 residues. CDR3 sequence reads: CASSLGSSGSYNVQFF. CDR3 bases: TGTGCCAGCAGCTTGGGCTCTAGCGGGTCCTACAATGTGCAGTTCTTC.

This clonotype appeared many times. The chain links TRBV11-2 to TRBJ1-5; no clear D gene. V was shortened by 0 bases and J by 3 bases, with 9 bases between the two germline ends. The CDR3 sequence is 15 residues long. Looked up from germline, CDR1 is SGHAT and CDR2 is FQNNGV. CDR3 DNA sequence: TGTGCCAGCAGCTTAGATAGCGGACTCAATCAGCCCCAGCATTTT. This gives the protein CASSLDSGLNQPQHF.

This clonotype was observed a few times. The chain couples TRBV6-2 or TRBV6-3 to TRBJ2-5; 11 bases align to TRBD2. The CDR3 is 17 amino acids. V lost 7 bases, J lost 0 bases, and 10 bases stayed unmatched. CDR1 and CDR2 (germline): MNHEY, SVGEGT. The CDR3 bases are TGTGCCAGCAACCCTAGCGGGGGGCATACGTACCAAGAGACCCAGTACTTC. It specifies CASNPSGGHTYQETQYF.

This chain uses TRBV11-2 with TRBJ1-1; the match to TRBD1 covers 7 bases. Germline-derived CDR1 and CDR2 are SGHAT and FQNNGV. This CDR3 spans 17 amino acids. V gave up 2 bases and J gave up 4 bases; unmatched junction bases: 13. The CDR3 is CASSLFSSAGGGTEAFF. CDR3 nucleotides: TGTGCCAGCAGCTTATTCAGTTCGGCAGGGGGGGGCACTGAAGCTTTCTTT.

This chain joins TRBV7-9 and TRBJ2-5; unclear D gene. Deletions cut 6 bases from V and 5 bases from J, with 16 bases between. The CDR3 has 14 amino acids. Germline assignment: CDR1 SEHNR and CDR2 FQNEAQ (reference sequence). As DNA, the CDR3 is TGTGCCAGCAGTCCCGTCTCCAGTCGGGAGACCCAGTACTTC. Protein product: CASSPVSSRETQYF.

Note on this clonotype: This could be a read error, since a much larger clone is one nucleotide away. The rearrangement joins TRBV5-1 to TRBJ2-1, with TRBD2 identical over 7 bases. Germline loops: CDR1 SGHRS, CDR2 YFSETQ. There are 15 residues in the CDR3. After removal of 0 bases from V and 7 bases from J, the junction contained 7 bases not matched to a gene. The CDR3, as DNA: TGCGCCAGCAGCTTGGAAAGACTAGCCACGAATGAGCAGTTCTTC. Translation: CASSLERLATNEQFF.

Many counts were recorded for this clonotype. The V call is TRBV7-9, the J call TRBJ2-1, with 8 positions matching TRBD2. After removal of 1 base from V and 6 bases from J, the junction contained 8 bases not matched to a gene. The CDR3 is 16 amino acids. Looked up from germline, CDR1 is SEHNR and CDR2 is FQNEAQ (reference sequence). The CDR3 DNA reads as TGTGCCAGCAGCTTAGGTCGGGGGGGATTCGTCAATGAGCAGTTCTTC. Protein sequence: CASSLGRGGFVNEQFF. The variable domain in full, with the rest retrieved from reference TRBV7-9 and TRBJ2-1, is DTGVSQNPRHKITKRGQNVTFRCDPISEHNRLYWYRQTLGQGPEFLTYFQNEAQLEKSRLLSDRFSAERPKGSFSTLEIQRTEQGDSAMYLCASSLGRGGFVNEQFFGPGTRLTVL.

This chain joins TRBV6-2 or TRBV6-3 and TRBJ2-2, with D tentatively TRBD2 (6 bases). Germline CDR1 reads MNHEY; CDR2 reads SVGEGT. Trimming removed 3 bases from V and 7 bases from J, with 12 bases in between. The CDR3 covers 14 residues. The CDR3 loop reads CASSYSAGIGELFF. The CDR3 region has the DNA TGTGCCAGCAGTTATTCGGCGGGGATCGGGGAGCTGTTTTTT.

The table lists this clonotype with many counts. V and J are TRBV7-9 and TRBJ2-1, with TRBD2 identical over 8 bases. Trimming removed 5 bases from V and 0 bases from J; junction bases left unmatched: 9. The CDR3 totals 17 residues. Germline assignment: CDR1 SEHNR and CDR2 FQNEAQ (reference sequence). The CDR3 DNA reads as TGTGCCAGCAGCCCCCCCAGCGGGAGTCGCTCCTACAATGAGCAGTTCTTC. It specifies CASSPPSGSRSYNEQFF.

This chain uses TRBV13 with TRBJ1-1; no clear D gene. CDR1 and CDR2 from the germline V gene are PRHDT and FYEKMQ (reference sequence). The CDR3 consists of 13 residues. V shed 5 bases and J shed 3 bases, with 10 bases lying between them. The chain's CDR3 is CASSPRMDTEAFF. The CDR3, as DNA: TGTGCCAGCAGCCCCCGCATGGACACTGAAGCTTTCTTT.